The rows below give T cell receptor beta chains drawn from one sample of a study of blood T cell repertoires in COVID-19. Sequencing used immunoSEQ multiplex PCR; TCRdb keeps in-frame clones, though not all of them. The profile shows over 150,000 clones, approximately 89% of them singletons. Sequenced: PBMCs or T cells enriched from blood (not recorded which). These receptors originate from a man aged 35 to 55 who had recovered from COVID-19. Each CDR3 is given with its conserved first and last residue. Fields, in order: clone size, V gene, J gene, D gene, CDR3 protein, CDR3 DNA. D genes are given only for firm matches. Rows give clone size only sometimes, using once, few, many, or a class for an expanded clone.

abundance: .
v_gene: TRBV9
j_gene: TRBJ1-2
d_gene: .
CDR3aa: CASSPAGRGNNTF
CDR3nt: TGTGCCAGCAGCCCCGCTGGGAGGGGAAATAACACCTTC

abundance: .
v_gene: TRBV9
j_gene: TRBJ2-7
d_gene: TRBD1
CDR3aa: CASSGRDSSYEQYF
CDR3nt: TGTGCCAGCAGCGGCCGGGACAGCTCCTACGAGCAGTACTTC

abundance: .
v_gene: TRBV5-1
j_gene: TRBJ1-1
d_gene: TRBD1
CDR3aa: CASSWDTGTGGTEAFF
CDR3nt: TGCGCCAGCAGCTGGGACACCGGGACAGGGGGCACTGAAGCTTTCTTT

abundance: .
v_gene: TRBV2
j_gene: TRBJ2-1
d_gene: .
CDR3aa: CASLVGSSYNEQFF
CDR3nt: TGTGCCAGCCTCGTAGGGAGCTCCTACAATGAGCAGTTCTTC

abundance: .
v_gene: TRBV7-9
j_gene: TRBJ1-1
d_gene: .
CDR3aa: CASSQGRGGVFYTEAFF
CDR3nt: TGTGCCAGCAGCCAGGGGAGGGGTGGTGTGTTTTATACTGAAGCTTTCTTT

abundance: .
v_gene: TRBV7-8
j_gene: TRBJ2-1
d_gene: TRBD2
CDR3aa: CASRGGDNEQFF
CDR3nt: TGTGCCAGTCGTGGGGGGGACAATGAGCAGTTCTTC

abundance: .
v_gene: TRBV6-1
j_gene: TRBJ2-7
d_gene: TRBD1
CDR3aa: CASSAGQGARGSYEQYF
CDR3nt: TGTGCCAGCAGTGCAGGACAGGGGGCGCGAGGATCCTACGAGCAGTACTTC

abundance: .
v_gene: TRBV29-1
j_gene: TRBJ1-5
d_gene: TRBD1
CDR3aa: CSVGGTGVQPQHF
CDR3nt: TGCAGCGTGGGCGGGACAGGGGTTCAGCCCCAGCATTTT

abundance: .
v_gene: TRBV9
j_gene: TRBJ2-1
d_gene: .
CDR3aa: CASSAPGIEQFF
CDR3nt: TGTGCCAGCAGCGCACCCGGGATCGAGCAGTTCTTC

abundance: .
v_gene: TRBV4-1
j_gene: TRBJ1-2
d_gene: TRBD1
CDR3aa: CASSQPDRGGGYTF
CDR3nt: TGCGCCAGCAGCCAACCCGACAGGGGCGGCGGCTACACCTTC

abundance: .
v_gene: TRBV5-1
j_gene: TRBJ1-6
d_gene: TRBD1
CDR3aa: CASSLGDSVYNSPLHF
CDR3nt: TGCGCCAGCAGCTTGGGGGACAGCGTCTATAATTCACCCCTCCACTTT

abundance: .
v_gene: TRBV7-3
j_gene: TRBJ2-1
d_gene: TRBD1
CDR3aa: CASSRDRENEQFF
CDR3nt: TGTGCCAGCAGCCGGGACAGGGAGAATGAGCAGTTCTTC

abundance: .
v_gene: TRBV6-5
j_gene: TRBJ1-5
d_gene: TRBD1
CDR3aa: CASSYRQGLSNQPQHF
CDR3nt: TGTGCCAGCAGTTATAGACAGGGTTTGAGCAATCAGCCCCAGCATTTT

abundance: .
v_gene: TRBV11-3
j_gene: TRBJ1-2
d_gene: .
CDR3aa: CASSADRVYGYTF
CDR3nt: TGTGCCAGCAGCGCCGACAGAGTCTATGGCTACACCTTC

abundance: .
v_gene: TRBV19
j_gene: TRBJ2-1
d_gene: TRBD1
CDR3aa: CASRIRDRGDYNEQFF
CDR3nt: TGTGCCAGTAGAATCCGGGACAGGGGTGACTACAATGAGCAGTTCTTC

abundance: few
v_gene: TRBV2
j_gene: TRBJ2-1
d_gene: TRBD1
CDR3aa: CASSRQGDFGEQFF
CDR3nt: TGTGCCAGCAGCCGACAGGGGGATTTTGGTGAGCAGTTCTTC

abundance: .
v_gene: TRBV9
j_gene: TRBJ2-2
d_gene: TRBD2
CDR3aa: CASSDRTSNTGELFF
CDR3nt: TGTGCCAGCAGCGATCGGACTAGTAACACCGGGGAGCTGTTTTTT

abundance: .
v_gene: TRBV5-5
j_gene: TRBJ2-5
d_gene: TRBD1
CDR3aa: CASTYMTGDETQYF
CDR3nt: TGTGCCAGCACCTATATGACAGGGGACGAGACCCAGTACTTC

abundance: .
v_gene: TRBV7-3
j_gene: TRBJ1-5
d_gene: .
CDR3aa: CASSLDRWKPQHF
CDR3nt: TGTGCCAGCAGCTTAGACAGATGGAAGCCCCAGCATTTT

abundance: .
v_gene: TRBV29-1
j_gene: TRBJ1-2
d_gene: .
CDR3aa: CSVEVQGHYGYTF
CDR3nt: TGCAGCGTTGAAGTGCAGGGGCACTATGGCTACACCTTC

abundance: .
v_gene: TRBV7-9
j_gene: TRBJ2-7
d_gene: .
CDR3aa: CASTRDDSGTWEQYF
CDR3nt: TGTGCCAGCACCCGAGATGATAGCGGTACGTGGGAGCAGTACTTC

abundance: .
v_gene: TRBV9
j_gene: TRBJ1-5
d_gene: TRBD1
CDR3aa: CASSAGTGGEQPQHF
CDR3nt: TGTGCCAGCAGCGCGGGGACAGGGGGTGAGCAGCCCCAGCATTTT

abundance: .
v_gene: TRBV30
j_gene: TRBJ1-2
d_gene: .
CDR3aa: CAWSIPGTSAGGYTF
CDR3nt: TGTGCCTGGAGTATCCCGGGGACATCCGCAGGGGGCTACACCTTC

abundance: .
v_gene: TRBV16
j_gene: TRBJ1-2
d_gene: .
CDR3aa: CASSGNRVTTVYGYTF
CDR3nt: TGTGCCAGCAGCGGGAACAGGGTCACTACTGTCTATGGCTACACCTTC

abundance: .
v_gene: TRBV27
j_gene: TRBJ1-5
d_gene: .
CDR3aa: CASSPGEMSSQPQHF
CDR3nt: TGTGCCAGCAGCCCAGGGGAGATGAGCAGTCAGCCCCAGCATTTT

abundance: .
v_gene: TRBV25-1
j_gene: TRBJ1-1
d_gene: .
CDR3aa: CASSLGQGSEAFF
CDR3nt: TGTGCCAGCAGTCTGGGGCAGGGTTCTGAAGCTTTCTTT

abundance: .
v_gene: TRBV12-3/TRBV12-4
j_gene: TRBJ1-2
d_gene: .
CDR3aa: CASSLTLYGYTF
CDR3nt: TGTGCCAGCAGTTTGACACTTTATGGCTACACCTTC

abundance: .
v_gene: TRBV7-2
j_gene: TRBJ1-4
d_gene: .
CDR3aa: CASSDRGRVGEKLFF
CDR3nt: TGTGCCAGCAGCGATCGGGGAAGGGTGGGTGAAAAACTGTTTTTT

abundance: few
v_gene: TRBV2
j_gene: TRBJ1-2
d_gene: .
CDR3aa: CASGTPGQIYGYTF
CDR3nt: TGTGCCAGCGGAACTCCGGGACAAATCTATGGCTACACCTTC

abundance: .
v_gene: TRBV4-1
j_gene: TRBJ1-3
d_gene: .
CDR3aa: CASSQADMLSSGNTIYF
CDR3nt: TGCGCCAGCAGCCAAGCGGACATGCTGAGCTCTGGAAACACCATATATTTT

abundance: .
v_gene: TRBV12-3/TRBV12-4
j_gene: TRBJ2-7
d_gene: .
CDR3aa: CASSFNRYYEQYF
CDR3nt: TGTGCCAGCAGTTTTAACAGATACTACGAGCAGTACTTC

abundance: .
v_gene: TRBV5-6
j_gene: TRBJ1-2
d_gene: .
CDR3aa: CASSLAGMNYGYTF
CDR3nt: TGTGCCAGCAGCTTGGCCGGGATGAACTATGGCTACACCTTC

abundance: .
v_gene: TRBV7-9
j_gene: TRBJ2-5
d_gene: TRBD2
CDR3aa: CASSLTSGPSETQYF
CDR3nt: TGTGCCAGCAGCTTAACTAGCGGGCCTTCAGAGACCCAGTACTTC

abundance: .
v_gene: TRBV30
j_gene: TRBJ2-3
d_gene: TRBD2
CDR3aa: CAWRPGLSTDTQYF
CDR3nt: TGTGCCTGGAGACCGGGACTAAGCACAGATACGCAGTATTTT

abundance: .
v_gene: TRBV7-9
j_gene: TRBJ1-4
d_gene: TRBD1
CDR3aa: CASSLRTGGGEKLFF
CDR3nt: TGTGCCAGCAGCTTGAGGACAGGGGGCGGTGAAAAACTGTTTTTT

abundance: .
v_gene: TRBV5-1
j_gene: TRBJ1-6
d_gene: .
CDR3aa: CASSLQLQGRVGNSPLHF
CDR3nt: TGCGCCAGCAGCTTGCAGCTTCAGGGGAGGGTTGGTAATTCACCCCTCCACTTT

abundance: .
v_gene: TRBV4-1
j_gene: TRBJ1-4
d_gene: .
CDR3aa: CASSQDFRGYEKLFF
CDR3nt: TGCGCCAGCAGCCAAGATTTCCGGGGATATGAAAAACTGTTTTTT

abundance: .
v_gene: TRBV19
j_gene: TRBJ2-1
d_gene: .
CDR3aa: CASSIRENLYNEQFF
CDR3nt: TGTGCCAGTAGTATCAGGGAAAATCTCTACAATGAGCAGTTCTTC

abundance: .
v_gene: TRBV19
j_gene: TRBJ1-1
d_gene: TRBD1
CDR3aa: CASRPRDRGLKGEAFF
CDR3nt: TGTGCCAGTCGCCCCCGGGACAGGGGGTTGAAGGGTGAAGCTTTCTTT

abundance: once
v_gene: TRBV30
j_gene: TRBJ1-2
d_gene: .
CDR3aa: CAWSVPREGGNYGYTF
CDR3nt: TGTGCCTGGAGTGTACCCCGCGAGGGCGGGAACTATGGCTACACCTTC

abundance: .
v_gene: TRBV30
j_gene: TRBJ1-5
d_gene: TRBD1
CDR3aa: CAWRGQGAVQPQHF
CDR3nt: TGTGCCTGGAGAGGACAGGGGGCAGTGCAGCCCCAGCATTTT

abundance: .
v_gene: TRBV3-1/TRBV3-2
j_gene: TRBJ1-1
d_gene: .
CDR3aa: CASSRGLMNTEAFF
CDR3nt: TGTGCCAGCAGCCGGGGACTGATGAACACTGAAGCTTTCTTT

abundance: .
v_gene: TRBV11-2
j_gene: TRBJ2-2
d_gene: TRBD2
CDR3aa: CASRPGRSVNTGELFF
CDR3nt: TGTGCCAGCAGACCCGGGAGGTCTGTGAACACCGGGGAGCTGTTTTTT

abundance: few
v_gene: TRBV19
j_gene: TRBJ1-2
d_gene: TRBD1
CDR3aa: CASSTRTGDIYGYTF
CDR3nt: TGTGCCAGTAGTACCCGGACAGGGGATATCTATGGCTACACCTTC

abundance: .
v_gene: TRBV19
j_gene: TRBJ1-2
d_gene: TRBD1
CDR3aa: CASSMDRRRYGYTF
CDR3nt: TGTGCCAGTAGTATGGACAGGCGACGCTATGGCTACACCTTC

abundance: .
v_gene: TRBV19
j_gene: TRBJ1-4
d_gene: .
CDR3aa: CASSPGRIGSEKLFF
CDR3nt: TGTGCCAGTAGCCCGGGGAGGATCGGGAGTGAAAAACTGTTTTTT

abundance: few
v_gene: TRBV6-5
j_gene: TRBJ2-7
d_gene: .
CDR3aa: CASSTQDRLEQYF
CDR3nt: TGTGCCAGCAGTACCCAGGATCGCCTCGAGCAGTACTTC

abundance: .
v_gene: TRBV7-8
j_gene: TRBJ1-6
d_gene: .
CDR3aa: CASSSSGLYNSPLHF
CDR3nt: TGTGCCAGCAGCTCGTCCGGACTTTATAATTCACCCCTCCACTTT

abundance: once
v_gene: TRBV28
j_gene: TRBJ1-5
d_gene: .
CDR3aa: CASRGVDNQPQHF
CDR3nt: TGTGCCAGCAGGGGCGTGGACAATCAGCCCCAGCATTTT

abundance: .
v_gene: TRBV18
j_gene: TRBJ1-1
d_gene: .
CDR3aa: CASSSGIDTEAFF
CDR3nt: TGTGCCAGCTCATCAGGAATAGACACTGAAGCTTTCTTT

abundance: .
v_gene: TRBV20-1
j_gene: TRBJ2-6
d_gene: .
CDR3aa: CSASPGISGANVLTF
CDR3nt: TGCAGTGCTAGTCCGGGTATCTCTGGGGCCAACGTCCTGACTTTC

abundance: .
v_gene: TRBV5-1
j_gene: TRBJ2-5
d_gene: TRBD1
CDR3aa: CASSSVTGAETQYF
CDR3nt: TGCGCCAGCAGCTCTGTAACAGGGGCGGAGACCCAGTACTTC

abundance: .
v_gene: TRBV2
j_gene: TRBJ2-1
d_gene: TRBD2
CDR3aa: CASRGVAGMSYNEQFF
CDR3nt: TGTGCCAGCAGGGGGGTAGCGGGGATGTCCTACAATGAGCAGTTCTTC

abundance: .
v_gene: TRBV30
j_gene: TRBJ1-5
d_gene: TRBD1
CDR3aa: CAWRGQGANQPQHF
CDR3nt: TGTGCCTGGAGAGGACAGGGTGCGAATCAGCCCCAGCATTTT

abundance: .
v_gene: TRBV4-2
j_gene: TRBJ1-1
d_gene: .
CDR3aa: CASSETTGSAEAFF
CDR3nt: TGTGCCAGCAGCGAAACTACAGGGAGCGCTGAAGCTTTCTTT